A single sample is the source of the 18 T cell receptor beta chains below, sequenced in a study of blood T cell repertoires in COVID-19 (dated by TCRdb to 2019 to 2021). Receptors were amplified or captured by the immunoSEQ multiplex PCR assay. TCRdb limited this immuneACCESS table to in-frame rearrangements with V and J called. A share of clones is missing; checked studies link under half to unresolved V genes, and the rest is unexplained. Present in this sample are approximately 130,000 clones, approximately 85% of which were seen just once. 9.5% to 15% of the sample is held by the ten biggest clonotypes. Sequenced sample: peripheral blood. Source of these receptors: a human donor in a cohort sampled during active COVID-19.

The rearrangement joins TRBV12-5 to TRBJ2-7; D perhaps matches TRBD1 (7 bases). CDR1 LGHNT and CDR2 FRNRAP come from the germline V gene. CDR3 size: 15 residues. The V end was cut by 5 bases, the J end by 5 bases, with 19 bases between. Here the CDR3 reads CASGKGGTVLNEQYF. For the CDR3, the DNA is TGTGCTAGTGGTAAGGGCGGGACAGTCTTAAACGAGCAGTACTTC.

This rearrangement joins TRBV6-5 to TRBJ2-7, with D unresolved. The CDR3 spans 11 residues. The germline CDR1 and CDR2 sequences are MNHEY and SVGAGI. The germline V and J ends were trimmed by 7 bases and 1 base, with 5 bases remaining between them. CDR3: CASTQSYEQYF. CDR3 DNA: TGTGCCAGCACACAGTCCTACGAGCAGTACTTC.

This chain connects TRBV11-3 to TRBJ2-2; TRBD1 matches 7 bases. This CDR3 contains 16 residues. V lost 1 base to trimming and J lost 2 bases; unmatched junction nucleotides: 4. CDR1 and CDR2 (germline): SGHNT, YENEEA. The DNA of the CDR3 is TGTGCCAGCAGCTTAGGGGACAGCCTTAACACCGGGGAGCTGTTTTTT. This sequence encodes CASSLGDSLNTGELFF.

The CDR3 DNA follows: TGTGCCAGCAGCGTAGCTATAGAGAACTATGGCTACACCTTC. It codes for CASSVAIENYGYTF. V is TRBV9 and J is TRBJ1-2; D gene uncertain. The V and J ends lost 0 bases and 2 bases respectively, with 8 bases between them. Germline CDR1 SGDLS, CDR2 YYNGEE. The CDR3 is 14 amino acids.

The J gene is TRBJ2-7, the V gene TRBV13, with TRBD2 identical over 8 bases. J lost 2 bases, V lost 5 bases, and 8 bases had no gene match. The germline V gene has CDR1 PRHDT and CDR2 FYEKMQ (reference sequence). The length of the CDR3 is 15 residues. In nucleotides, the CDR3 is TGTGCCAGCAGCCCCAGCGGGGGAGGCGCCTACGAGCAGTACTTC. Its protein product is CASSPSGGGAYEQYF. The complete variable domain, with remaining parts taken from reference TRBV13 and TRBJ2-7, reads AAGVIQSPRHLIKEKRETATLKCYPIPRHDTVYWYQQGPGQDPQFLISFYEKMQSDKGSIPDRFSAQQFSDYHSELNMSSLELGDSALYFCASSPSGGGAYEQYFGPGTRLTVT.

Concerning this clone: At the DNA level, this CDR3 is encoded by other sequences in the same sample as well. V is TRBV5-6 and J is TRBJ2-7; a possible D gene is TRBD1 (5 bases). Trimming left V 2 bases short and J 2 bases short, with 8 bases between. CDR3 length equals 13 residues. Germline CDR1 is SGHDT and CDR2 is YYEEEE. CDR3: CASSLDSTYEQYF. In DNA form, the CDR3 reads TGTGCCAGCAGCTTAGACAGTACCTACGAGCAGTACTTC. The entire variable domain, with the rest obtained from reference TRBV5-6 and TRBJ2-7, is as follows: DAGVTQSPTHLIKTRGQQVTLRCSPKSGHDTVSWYQQALGQGPQFIFQYYEEEERQRGNFPDRFSGHQFPNYSSELNVNALLLGDSALYLCASSLDSTYEQYFGPGTRLTVT.

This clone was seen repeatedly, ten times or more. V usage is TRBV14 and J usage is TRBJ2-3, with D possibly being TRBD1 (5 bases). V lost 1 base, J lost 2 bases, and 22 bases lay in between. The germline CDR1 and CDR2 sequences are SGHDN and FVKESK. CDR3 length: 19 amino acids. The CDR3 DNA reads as TGTGCCAGCAGCCAAGCATTCTGGGGCAGGGCTCCCTACACAGATACGCAGTATTTT. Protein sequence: CASSQAFWGRAPYTDTQYF. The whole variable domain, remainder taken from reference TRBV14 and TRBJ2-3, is EAGVTQFPSHSVIEKGQTVTLRCDPISGHDNLYWYRRVMGKEIKFLLHFVKESKQDESGMPNNRFLAERTGGTYSTLKVQPAELEDSGVYFCASSQAFWGRAPYTDTQYFGPGTRLTVL.

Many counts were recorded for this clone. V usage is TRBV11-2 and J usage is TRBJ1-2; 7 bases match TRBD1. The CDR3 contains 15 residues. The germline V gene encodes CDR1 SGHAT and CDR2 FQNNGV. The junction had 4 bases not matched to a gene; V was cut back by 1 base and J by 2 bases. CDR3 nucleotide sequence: TGTGCCAGCAGCTTAGTAGGGGGCTGGAACTATGGCTACACCTTC. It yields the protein CASSLVGGWNYGYTF.

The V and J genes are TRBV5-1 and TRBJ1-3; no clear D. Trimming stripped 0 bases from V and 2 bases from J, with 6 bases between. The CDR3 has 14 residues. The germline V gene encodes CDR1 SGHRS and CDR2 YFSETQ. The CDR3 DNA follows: TGCGCCAGCAGCTTGGAGGAGCCTGGAAACACCATATATTTT. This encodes CASSLEEPGNTIYF.

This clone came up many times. The CDR3 DNA follows: TGTGCCAGTAGTATACTAGGGACAGCCTCTGGAAACACCATATATTTT. Protein sequence: CASSILGTASGNTIYF. This chain links TRBV19 with TRBJ1-3; 7 nucleotides line up with TRBD1. Germline lookup yields CDR1 LNHDA and CDR2 SQIVND (reference sequence). The CDR3 contains 16 residues. J was trimmed by 0 bases and V by 2 bases; bases with no gene match: 4.

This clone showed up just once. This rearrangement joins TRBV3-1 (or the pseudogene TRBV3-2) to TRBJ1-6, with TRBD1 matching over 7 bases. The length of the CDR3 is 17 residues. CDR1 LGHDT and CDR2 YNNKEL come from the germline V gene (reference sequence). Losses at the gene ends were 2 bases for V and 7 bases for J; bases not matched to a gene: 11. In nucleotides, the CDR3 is TGTGCCAGCAGCCAACACCCGACAGGGTATACCAATTCACCCCTCCACTTT. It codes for CASSQHPTGYTNSPLHF.

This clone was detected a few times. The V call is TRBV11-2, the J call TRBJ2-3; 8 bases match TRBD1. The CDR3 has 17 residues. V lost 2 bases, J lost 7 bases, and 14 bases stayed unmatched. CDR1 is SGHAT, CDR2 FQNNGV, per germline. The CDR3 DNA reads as TGTGCCAGCAGCTTAATTCGGACAGGGCTCATAGGGAATACGCAGTATTTT. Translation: CASSLIRTGLIGNTQYF.

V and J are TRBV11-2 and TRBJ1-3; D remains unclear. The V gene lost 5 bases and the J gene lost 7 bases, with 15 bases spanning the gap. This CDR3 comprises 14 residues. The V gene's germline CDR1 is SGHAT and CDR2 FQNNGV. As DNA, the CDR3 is TGTGCCAGCAGCGCCTCAGGCCTTCGGAACACCATATATTTT. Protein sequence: CASSASGLRNTIYF.

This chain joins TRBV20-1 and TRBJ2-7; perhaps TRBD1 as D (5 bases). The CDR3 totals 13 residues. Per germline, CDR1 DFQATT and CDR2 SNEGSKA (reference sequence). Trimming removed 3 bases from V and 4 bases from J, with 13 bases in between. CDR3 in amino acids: CSASRQGGYEQYF. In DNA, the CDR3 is TGCAGTGCTAGTCGCCAGGGTGGATACGAGCAGTACTTC.

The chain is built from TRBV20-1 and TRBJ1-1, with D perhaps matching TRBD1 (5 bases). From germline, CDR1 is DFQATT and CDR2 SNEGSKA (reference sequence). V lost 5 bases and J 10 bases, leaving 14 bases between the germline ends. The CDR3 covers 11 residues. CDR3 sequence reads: CSAWAGVGAFF. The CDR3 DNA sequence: TGCAGTGCTTGGGCGGGGGTCGGAGCTTTCTTT.

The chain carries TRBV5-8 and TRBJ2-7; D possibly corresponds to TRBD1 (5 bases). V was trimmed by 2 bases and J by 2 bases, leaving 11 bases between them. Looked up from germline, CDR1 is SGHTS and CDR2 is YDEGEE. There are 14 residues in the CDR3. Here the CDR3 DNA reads TGTGCCAGCAGCTTCAGTCAGGGCACCTACGAGCAGTACTTC. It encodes CASSFSQGTYEQYF.

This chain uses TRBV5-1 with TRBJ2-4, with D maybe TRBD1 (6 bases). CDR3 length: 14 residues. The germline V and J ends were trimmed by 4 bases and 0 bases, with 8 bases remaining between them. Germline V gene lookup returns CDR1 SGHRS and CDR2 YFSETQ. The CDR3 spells CASSKGGAKNIQYF. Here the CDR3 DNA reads TGCGCCAGCAGCAAAGGGGGAGCCAAAAACATTCAGTACTTC.

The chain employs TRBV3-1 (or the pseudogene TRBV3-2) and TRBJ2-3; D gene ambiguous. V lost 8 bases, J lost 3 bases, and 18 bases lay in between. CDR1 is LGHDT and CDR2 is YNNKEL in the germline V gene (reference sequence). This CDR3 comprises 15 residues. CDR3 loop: CASRPSEAMTDTQYF. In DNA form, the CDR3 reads TGTGCCAGCCGCCCCTCCGAGGCCATGACAGATACGCAGTATTTT.